The clone carrying this T cell receptor beta chain was detected only a few times. This sample is part of a study of shared clonotypes between healthy human individuals. The method was immunoSEQ multiplex PCR; TCRdb's version includes in-frame clones alone and lacks a portion of them. The sample includes over a million clones, 75% to 85% seen only once; the top ten take 0.55% to 0.7%. The sample was memory CD4+ T cells from PBMCs. Sample subset: CD45RA-negative fraction. The sequence was collected from a man aged 18 to 30 in good health. Some clones in this sample may be carry-over from other donors' samples.

This CDR3 is CASSHRRLAGNEQFF. DNA of the CDR3: TGTGCCAGCAGTCACAGGAGACTAGCGGGGAATGAGCAGTTCTTC. The genes are TRBV4-2 and TRBJ2-1; TRBD2 aligns across 11 bases. The V gene end was trimmed by 6 bases and the J gene end by 7 bases; junction bases not matched to a gene: 8. The CDR3 has 15 amino acids. Germline V lookup: CDR1 LGHNA, CDR2 YNFKEQ.